Described below is a single TCR beta chain sequence and its context. Its specificity is unknown. This sample was included in a study of graft-versus-host responses after intestinal transplantation. About the research overall: Transplant recipients had multivisceral, liver-intestinal, or isolated intestinal grafts. Anti-thymocyte globulin induction preceded about 3 years of tacrolimus and steroid maintenance in all recipients. Study-level points and caveats: Recipient marrow showed GvH clones, some seen first in ileum or blood. Early post-transplant HvG declines were associated with peak circulating GvH clone levels.

Sequencing used immunoSEQ multiplex PCR; TCRdb keeps in-frame clones, though not all of them. Seen here are about 110,000 clones, approximately 90% observed once, and the top ten hold about 0.7%. The TCR sequence derives from a human donor who was the organ donor for an intestinal transplant. The sample here was unstimulated CD4+ T cells sorted from spleen or lymph node cells, taken before transplant.

CDR3 DNA: TGTGCCAGCAGCTTAGATCCAACCGCTAACTATGGCTACACCTTC. Translating it yields CASSLDPTANYGYTF. The chain uses TRBV7-3 and TRBJ1-2; no reliable D call. V lost 2 bases to trimming and J lost 0 bases, with 10 bases between them. CDR1 SGHTA and CDR2 FQGTGA come from the germline V gene. The CDR3 extends over 15 amino acids.